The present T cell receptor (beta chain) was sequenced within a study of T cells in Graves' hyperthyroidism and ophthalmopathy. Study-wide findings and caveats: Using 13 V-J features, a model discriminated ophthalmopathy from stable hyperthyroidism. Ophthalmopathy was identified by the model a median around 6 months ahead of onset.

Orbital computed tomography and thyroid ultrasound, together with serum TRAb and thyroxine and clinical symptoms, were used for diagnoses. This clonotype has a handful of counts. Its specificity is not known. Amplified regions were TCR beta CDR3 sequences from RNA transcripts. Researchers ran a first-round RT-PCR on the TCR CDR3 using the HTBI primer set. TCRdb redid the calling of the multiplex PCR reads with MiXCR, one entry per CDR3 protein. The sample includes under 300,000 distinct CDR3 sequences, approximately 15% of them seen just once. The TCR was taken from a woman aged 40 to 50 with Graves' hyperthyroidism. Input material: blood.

Written as DNA, the CDR3 is TGCGCCAGCAGCTTGGCTAGCGGGAGCCGCGAGCAGTACTTC. It codes for CASSLASGSREQYF. This rearrangement joins TRBV5-1 to TRBJ2-7, with 10 nucleotides matching TRBD2. CDR3 length equals 14 residues. Germline V lookup: CDR1 SGHRS, CDR2 YFSETQ. V lost 0 bases and J lost 6; bases outside the gene matches: 3.